The 21 T cell receptor beta chains below were found in one sample sequenced in a study of graft-versus-host responses after intestinal transplantation (dated by TCRdb to about 2021). No antigens are known for them. This specimen's time point label, per the study, means: cells obtained before transplantation from donor or recipient. Libraries were made using the immunoSEQ multiplex PCR assay. Here the immuneACCESS table is served through TCRdb, limited to in-frame sequences with V and J called. Missing clones are a known gap in these copies; in checked studies unresolved V genes cover under half, and the rest lacks a known reason. The sample includes about 130,000 clones, with more than 80% observed a single time. 0.16% of the sample goes to the ten largest clones. The specimen was unstimulated CD4+ T cells sorted from spleen or lymph node cells, collected before intestinal transplant. The receptors were sampled from a human donor who received an intestinal transplant.

The chain combines TRBV10-1 with TRBJ1-1, with 10 positions matching TRBD1. The CDR3 runs 13 residues. Germline CDR1 and CDR2: WNHNN and SYGVQD (reference sequence). The ends lost 5 bases at V and 5 bases at J; junction bases unmatched: 2. Here the CDR3 reads CASSPGQGTEAFF. The CDR3 region has the DNA TGCGCCAGCAGTCCGGGACAGGGGACTGAAGCTTTCTTT.

The chain employs TRBV7-2 and TRBJ2-7; no reliable D call. Trimming shortened V by 1 base and J by 7 bases, and 17 bases separated the two germline ends. The CDR3 length is 15 residues. Germline V gene sequence: CDR1 SGHTA, CDR2 FQGNSA. This CDR3 is CASSLDPRSPSEQYF. The CDR3, as DNA: TGTGCCAGCAGCTTAGACCCTAGATCCCCATCGGAGCAGTACTTC.

The rearrangement uses TRBV7-8 and TRBJ1-5; 7 bases match TRBD1. Per the germline V gene, CDR1 is SGHVS and CDR2 is FQNEAQ. The V segment lost 4 bases and the J segment 0 bases; nucleotides outside the gene matches: 12. The CDR3 is made up of 18 amino acids. The CDR3 region is CASSSGGQMRISNQPQHF. Written as DNA, the CDR3 is TGTGCCAGCAGCTCAGGGGGACAGATGAGAATTAGCAATCAGCCCCAGCATTTT.

The V and J genes are TRBV9 and TRBJ2-5; tentatively, D is TRBD2 (5 bases). V dropped 4 bases and J dropped 2 bases, with 12 bases sitting between them. Germline V gene lookup returns CDR1 SGDLS and CDR2 YYNGEE. The CDR3 totals 14 residues. The CDR3 bases are TGTGCCAGCAGCCCTCGCCCGGGGCAAGAGACCCAGTACTTC. Translation gives CASSPRPGQETQYF.

The V and J genes are TRBV5-6 and TRBJ2-1; perhaps D is TRBD1 or TRBD2 (5 bases each). Per germline, CDR1 SGHDT and CDR2 YYEEEE. The CDR3 consists of 15 residues. V shed 0 bases and J shed 7 bases, with 14 bases lying between them. The CDR3 reads CASSLVGTLDNEQFF. In DNA, the CDR3 is TGTGCCAGCAGCTTGGTTGGGACGTTAGATAATGAGCAGTTCTTC.

V gene TRBV5-1 combines with J gene TRBJ2-5; D is undetermined. The CDR3 is 14 residues long. Germline V gene lookup returns CDR1 SGHRS and CDR2 YFSETQ. V lost 5 bases and J lost 5, with 16 bases in between. The CDR3 DNA is TGCGCCAGCAGTAAATCCCCGGGTGGCGAGACCCAGTACTTC. It specifies CASSKSPGGETQYF. The whole variable domain, filled in from reference TRBV5-1 and TRBJ2-5, reads KAGVTQTPRYLIKTRGQQVTLSCSPISGHRSVSWYQQTPGQGLQFLFEYFSETQRNKGNFPGRFSGRQFSNSRSEMNVSTLELGDSALYLCASSKSPGGETQYFGPGTRLLVL.

The chain employs TRBV19 and TRBJ2-4; D perhaps matches TRBD1 (6 bases). The CDR3 sequence is 14 residues long. Looked up from germline, CDR1 is LNHDA and CDR2 is SQIVND (reference sequence). The ends were cut back, 3 bases at V and 0 bases at J, with 6 bases in the middle. Here the CDR3 DNA reads TGTGCCAGTAGTATCAGGGGAGCCAAAAACATTCAGTACTTC. This gives the protein CASSIRGAKNIQYF. The variable domain in full, with the rest retrieved from reference TRBV19 and TRBJ2-4, is DGGITQSPKYLFRKEGQNVTLSCEQNLNHDAMYWYRQDPGQGLRLIYYSQIVNDFQKGDIAEGYSVSREKKESFPLTVTSAQKNPTAFYLCASSIRGAKNIQYFGAGTRLSVL.

The rearrangement uses TRBV7-8 and TRBJ2-1; 9 positions match TRBD1. The V gene end was trimmed by 3 bases and the J gene end by 4 bases; junction bases not matched to a gene: 7. Germline-derived CDR1 and CDR2 are SGHVS and FQNEAQ. The CDR3 runs 16 residues. As DNA, the CDR3 is TGTGCCAGCAGCTTCTCCCGGGACAGGGCATACAATGAGCAGTTCTTC. Protein sequence: CASSFSRDRAYNEQFF.

The V gene is TRBV5-5, the J gene TRBJ2-7, with 10 bases aligning to TRBD1. Germline V gene data show CDR1 as SGHKS and CDR2 as YYEKEE (reference sequence). This CDR3 spans 13 amino acids. The ends lost 5 bases at V and 7 bases at J; junction bases unmatched: 6. The DNA for the CDR3 is TGTGCCAGCAGAGCCGGGACAGGGGCTGAGCAGTACTTC. Amino acid sequence: CASRAGTGAEQYF.

V is TRBV9 and J is TRBJ2-3; tentative D call: TRBD1 (6 bases). The CDR3 contains 13 residues. Trimming shortened V by 0 bases and J by 7 bases, and 9 bases separated the two germline ends. Germline V gives CDR1 SGDLS, CDR2 YYNGEE. CDR3: CASSVDGTHTQYF. CDR3 bases: TGTGCCAGCAGCGTAGATGGGACACATACGCAGTATTTT.

The rearrangement links TRBV5-1 to TRBJ1-1, with D tentatively TRBD1 (5 bases). This CDR3 contains 15 residues. The V and J ends lost 4 bases and 1 base respectively, with 14 bases between them. Germline CDR1 SGHRS, CDR2 YFSETQ. The CDR3 here is CASSPGGISNTEAFF. For the CDR3, the DNA is TGCGCCAGCAGCCCGGGGGGGATTTCGAACACTGAAGCTTTCTTT.

J is TRBJ1-2 and V is TRBV5-1; the D gene is possibly TRBD1 (5 bases). The CDR3 has 14 amino acids. Germline lookup yields CDR1 SGHRS and CDR2 YFSETQ. V was shortened by 1 base and J by 6 bases, with 13 bases between the two germline ends. Here the CDR3 reads CASSLSPRQNGYTF. As DNA, the CDR3 is TGCGCCAGCAGCTTGTCCCCCCGACAGAATGGCTACACCTTC.

The V and J genes are TRBV11-2 and TRBJ1-1; D call uncertain. The V and J ends lost 5 bases and 4 bases respectively, with 14 bases between them. CDR1 is SGHAT, CDR2 FQNNGV, per germline. The length of the CDR3 is 14 residues. The CDR3: CASSIRPALTEAFF. The CDR3 DNA reads TGTGCCAGCAGCATCAGACCCGCGCTCACTGAAGCTTTCTTT.

The rearrangement uses TRBV6-6 and TRBJ2-3; TRBD2 might be the D (5 bases). The germline V and J ends were trimmed by 0 bases and 6 bases, with 7 bases remaining between them. Germline CDR1 MNHNY, CDR2 SVGAGI (reference sequence). This CDR3 is 13 amino acids long. The CDR3 region has the DNA TGTGCCAGCAGTTACTCGAGGGTGGATACGCAGTATTTT. Amino acids: CASSYSRVDTQYF.

The chain links TRBV11-2 to TRBJ2-6; no firm D call. From germline, CDR1 is SGHAT and CDR2 FQNNGV. CDR3 length equals 13 residues. Trimming left V 1 base short and J 12 bases short, with 10 bases between. The chain's CDR3 is CASSLGLRGVLTF. Written as DNA, the CDR3 is TGTGCCAGCAGCTTAGGACTGAGAGGCGTCCTGACTTTC.

V and J are TRBV7-3 and TRBJ2-5, with TRBD2 matching over 9 bases. Germline V gene data show CDR1 as SGHTA and CDR2 as FQGTGA. The CDR3 has 15 amino acids. The J segment lost 3 bases and the V segment lost 5 bases, leaving 7 bases of the junction unmatched. The CDR3 is CASSHISGGKETQYF. The CDR3 DNA is TGTGCCAGCAGCCATATCAGCGGGGGGAAAGAGACCCAGTACTTC.

V usage is TRBV2 and J usage is TRBJ2-2; D assignment may be TRBD1 or TRBD2 (5 bases each). The ends were cut back, 8 bases at V and 5 bases at J, with 15 bases in the middle. In germline, CDR1 is SNHLY, CDR2 FYNNEI. The CDR3 sequence is 14 residues long. This CDR3 reads CASGGRGVTGELFF. In nucleotides, the CDR3 is TGTGCCAGCGGGGGTCGTGGGGTAACCGGGGAGCTGTTTTTT.

This chain connects TRBV2 to TRBJ2-2; D gene unclear. The CDR3 covers 14 residues. Trimming removed 1 base from V and 2 bases from J, with 5 bases in between. The germline gives CDR1 SNHLY, CDR2 FYNNEI. DNA of the CDR3: TGTGCCAGCAGTGAAGTGGACAACACCGGGGAGCTGTTTTTT. Its protein is CASSEVDNTGELFF.

V is TRBV5-1 and J is TRBJ1-1; D is ambiguous. The CDR3 has 13 amino acids. Germline CDR1 and CDR2: SGHRS and YFSETQ. Trimming stripped 4 bases from V and 0 bases from J, with 7 bases between. The CDR3 DNA follows: TGCGCCAGCAGCGCTGGGCTGAACACTGAAGCTTTCTTT. Protein sequence: CASSAGLNTEAFF.

V gene TRBV5-1 combines with J gene TRBJ1-3, with D possibly TRBD1 on 5 matching bases. V was pared by 4 bases and J by 2 bases, with 13 bases between. CDR1 is SGHRS and CDR2 is YFSETQ in the germline V gene. The CDR3 loop spans 15 amino acids. The CDR3 bases are TGCGCCAGCAGCGGGACTGATTTTCCTGGAAACACCATATATTTT. It translates to CASSGTDFPGNTIYF.

The CDR3 region is CASSWARGGANVLTF. CDR3 DNA: TGTGCCAGCAGTTGGGCGCGGGGGGGGGCCAACGTCCTGACTTTC. J is TRBJ2-6 and V is TRBV2, with 7 bases fitting TRBD2. This CDR3 comprises 15 residues. V lost 5 bases, J lost 4 bases, and 5 bases stayed unmatched. Per germline, CDR1 SNHLY and CDR2 FYNNEI.